This record concerns one T cell receptor beta chain sequence. This receptor's antigen is unknown. No clone much larger than this one lies a single base away; base qualities are absent. This entry comes from a study of T cell responses to AZD1222 COVID-19 vaccine (dated by TCRdb to the early 2020s). Turning to the overall study: AZD1222 recipients given second doses at about 4 weeks or at about 12 weeks were pooled, since spike-specific TCR depth and breadth were not found to differ between the two schedules. A total of 230 to 250 trial participants underwent TCR sequencing, of whom about 210 received two doses of AZD1222 and some 25 received two doses of the MenACWY control vaccine. Trial participants were enrolled by age into 18-55, 56-69 and 70-plus year subgroups, with around 140, 26 and 57 TCR-sequenced participants respectively.

The CDR3 regions of human TCRbeta chains were analyzed by immunosequencing. Per the source publication's procedure: Repertoire TCRs were checked for matches against a reference library of SARS-CoV-2-specific TCRs that had been generated using the MIRA antigen-specificity platform. Breadth was defined as the fraction of unique TCRs that were SARS-CoV-2-associated. Depth was defined as the fraction of total T cells that were SARS-CoV-2-associated. Using the MIRA data, every spike-specific TCR was mapped to the spike region that the TCR reacted to and assigned to either a CD4 or a CD8 class. Log10-transformed breadth and depth values were compared by one-way ANOVA with Sidak's multiple comparisons tests. TCRdb took over this immuneACCESS table, retaining in-frame rearrangements with V and J assigned. Such tables are incomplete; in checked studies, under half of the missing clones stem from an unresolved V gene, and the remainder is unexplained. V, J and clone size derive from that table, while D and trimming were established from the DNA sequence. The sample yields more than 250,000 clones; 80% to 95% were counted once. The top ten hold roughly 0.6% of the sample.

Spanning cysteine to phenylalanine, the CDR3 consists of 13 amino acids. The read is trimmed to its CDR3 DNA, 39 bases read in frame from base 1. V drops 1 base and J drops 3 bases, leaving 6 bases in between. Sequences MGHDK (CDR1) and SYGVNS (CDR2) are obtained from the germline V gene. Results the study describes overall, beyond this receptor: Spike-specific TCR breadth and depth rose significantly after two AZD1222 doses compared with day 0 and with MenACWY recipients. Conclusions about previously exposed vaccinees are limited, since just 6 or 7 AZD1222 recipients were seropositive for SARS-CoV-2 at baseline. In the small 56-69-year group, the increase in depth fell short of significance, most likely because of low power. Most participants were white British and females outnumbered males, and the authors suggested that clonal diversity may have been underestimated. No day 14 peak-response samples were available, so repertoires were characterized only after the peak T cell response. Vaccine-associated CD4 TCRs spanned the whole spike protein, with dominant responses in regions 160-218 and 743-854. Reportedly, almost half of the unique spike-specific TCRs recognized epitopes lying outside the regions that are mutated in the B.1.351 and B.1.1.7 variants.

Taken with the paper, the label for time point translates to: baseline before first vaccination. Vaccinee samples came from UK trials COV001 and COV002, including a single-blind randomized controlled phase 2/3 trial of AZD1222 (ChAdOx1 nCoV-19) in healthy adults. For TCRbeta chain sequencing, PBMC samples from trial participants were taken at day 0 and at day 28 after the second dose. The sequence joins TRBV25-1 to TRBJ1-1; the D gene is unclear. Sequences were derived from peripheral blood, sampled on day 0 of AZD1222 vaccination. The TCR originated in an adult in good health. Read as DNA, the sequence is TGTGCCAGCAGTGAATTAGGTCACACTGAAGCTTTCTTT. Its protein reads: CASSELGHTEAFF.